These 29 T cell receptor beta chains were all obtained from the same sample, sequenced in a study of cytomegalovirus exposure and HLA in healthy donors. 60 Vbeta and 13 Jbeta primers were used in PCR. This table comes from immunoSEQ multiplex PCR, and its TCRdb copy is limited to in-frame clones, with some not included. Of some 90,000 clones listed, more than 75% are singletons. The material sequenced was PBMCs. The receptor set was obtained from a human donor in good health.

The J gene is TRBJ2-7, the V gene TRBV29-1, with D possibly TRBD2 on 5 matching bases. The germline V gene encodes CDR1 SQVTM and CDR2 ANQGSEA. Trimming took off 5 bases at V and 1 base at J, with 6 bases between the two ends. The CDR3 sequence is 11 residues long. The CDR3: CSVRLSYEQYF. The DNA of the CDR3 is TGCAGCGTTCGACTATCCTACGAGCAGTACTTC.

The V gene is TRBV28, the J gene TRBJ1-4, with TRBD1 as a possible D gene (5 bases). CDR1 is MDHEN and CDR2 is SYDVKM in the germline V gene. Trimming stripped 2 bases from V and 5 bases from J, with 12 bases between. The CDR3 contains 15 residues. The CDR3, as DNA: TGTGCCAGCAGTTTAAACGGGGGGTGGAATGAAAAACTGTTTTTT. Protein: CASSLNGGWNEKLFF.

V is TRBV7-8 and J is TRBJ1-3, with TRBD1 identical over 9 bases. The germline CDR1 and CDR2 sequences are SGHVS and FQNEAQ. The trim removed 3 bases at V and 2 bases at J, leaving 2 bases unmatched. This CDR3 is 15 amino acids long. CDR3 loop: CASSFRTGAGNTIYF. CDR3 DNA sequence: TGTGCCAGCAGCTTTAGGACAGGGGCTGGAAACACCATATATTTT.

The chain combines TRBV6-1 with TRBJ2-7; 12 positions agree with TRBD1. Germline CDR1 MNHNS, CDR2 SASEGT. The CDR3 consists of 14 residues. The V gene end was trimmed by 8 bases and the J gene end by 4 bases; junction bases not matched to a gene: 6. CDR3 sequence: CASQSGQGAYEQYF. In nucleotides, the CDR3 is TGTGCCAGCCAATCGGGACAGGGGGCTTACGAGCAGTACTTC.

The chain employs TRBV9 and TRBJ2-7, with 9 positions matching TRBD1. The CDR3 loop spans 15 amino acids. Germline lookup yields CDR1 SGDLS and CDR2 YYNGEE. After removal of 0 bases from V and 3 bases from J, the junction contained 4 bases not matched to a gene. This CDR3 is CASSVAWTGDYEQYF. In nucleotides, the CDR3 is TGTGCCAGCAGCGTAGCCTGGACAGGGGACTACGAGCAGTACTTC.

CDR3 residues: CASKSERTNEKLFF. DNA for the CDR3: TGTGCCAGCAAGTCGGAGCGAACTAATGAAAAACTGTTTTTT. The chain couples TRBV2 to TRBJ1-4; D is unresolved. The germline V and J ends were trimmed by 7 bases and 1 base, with 10 bases remaining between them. This CDR3 contains 14 residues. Germline V CDR1 and CDR2: SNHLY, FYNNEI.

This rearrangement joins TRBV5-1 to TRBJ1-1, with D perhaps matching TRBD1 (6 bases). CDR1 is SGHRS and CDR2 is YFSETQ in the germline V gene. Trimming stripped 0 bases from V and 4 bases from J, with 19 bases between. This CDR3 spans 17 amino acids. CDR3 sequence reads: CASSLARDTQGGTEAFF. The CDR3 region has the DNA TGCGCCAGCAGCTTGGCGAGGGACACCCAAGGAGGCACTGAAGCTTTCTTT.

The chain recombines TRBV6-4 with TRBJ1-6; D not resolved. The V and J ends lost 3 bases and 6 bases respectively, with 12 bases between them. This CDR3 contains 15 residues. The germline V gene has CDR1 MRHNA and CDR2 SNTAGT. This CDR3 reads CASSERGNVNSPLHF. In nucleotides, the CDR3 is TGTGCCAGCAGTGAGCGGGGAAATGTTAATTCACCCCTCCACTTT.

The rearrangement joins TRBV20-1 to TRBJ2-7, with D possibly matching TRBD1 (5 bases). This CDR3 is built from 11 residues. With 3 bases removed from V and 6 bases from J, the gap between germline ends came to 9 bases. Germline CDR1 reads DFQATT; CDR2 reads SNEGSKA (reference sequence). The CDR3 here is CSARPQGEQYF. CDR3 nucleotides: TGCAGTGCTAGGCCCCAGGGCGAGCAGTACTTC.

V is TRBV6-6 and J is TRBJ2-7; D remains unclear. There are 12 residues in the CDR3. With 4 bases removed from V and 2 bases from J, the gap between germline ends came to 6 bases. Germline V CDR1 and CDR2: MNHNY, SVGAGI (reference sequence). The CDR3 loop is CASSSIAYEQYF. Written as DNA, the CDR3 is TGTGCCAGCAGTTCTATAGCCTACGAGCAGTACTTC.

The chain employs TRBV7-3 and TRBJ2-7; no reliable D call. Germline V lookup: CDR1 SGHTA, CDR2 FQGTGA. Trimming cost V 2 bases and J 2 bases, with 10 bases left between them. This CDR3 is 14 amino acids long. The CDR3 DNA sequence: TGTGCCAGCAGCTTATTTGCAGGTCCCTACGAGCAGTACTTC. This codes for CASSLFAGPYEQYF.

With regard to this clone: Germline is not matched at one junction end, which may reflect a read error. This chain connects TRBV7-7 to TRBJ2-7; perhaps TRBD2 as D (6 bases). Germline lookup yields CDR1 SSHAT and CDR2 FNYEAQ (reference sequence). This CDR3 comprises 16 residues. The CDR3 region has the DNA TGTGCTAGCAGCCAAAGAGGTAGCGGATACTCCTACGAGCAGTACTTC. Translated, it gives CASSQRGSGYSYEQYF.

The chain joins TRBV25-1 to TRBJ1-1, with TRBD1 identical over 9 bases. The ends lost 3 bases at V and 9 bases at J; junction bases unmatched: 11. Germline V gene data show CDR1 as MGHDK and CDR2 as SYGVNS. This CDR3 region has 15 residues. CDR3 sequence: CASSDPGQGRSKAFF. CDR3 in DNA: TGTGCCAGCAGTGACCCCGGACAGGGGAGGAGTAAAGCTTTCTTT.

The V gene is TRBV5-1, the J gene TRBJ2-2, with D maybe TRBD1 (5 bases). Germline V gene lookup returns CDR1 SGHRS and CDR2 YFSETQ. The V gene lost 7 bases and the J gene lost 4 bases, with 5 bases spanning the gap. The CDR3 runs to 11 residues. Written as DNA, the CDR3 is TGCGCCAGCCAGGGCACCGGGGAGCTGTTTTTT. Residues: CASQGTGELFF.

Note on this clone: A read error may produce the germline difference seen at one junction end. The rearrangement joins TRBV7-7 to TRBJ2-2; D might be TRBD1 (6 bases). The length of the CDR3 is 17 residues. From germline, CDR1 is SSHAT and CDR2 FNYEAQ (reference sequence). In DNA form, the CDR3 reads TGTGCTAGCAGCCCCCACGCAGGACAGTTAAGGGCCGGGGAGCTGTTTTTT. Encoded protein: CASSPHAGQLRAGELFF. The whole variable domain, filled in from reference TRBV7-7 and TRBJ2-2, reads GAGVSQSPRYKVTKRGQDVTLRCDPISSHATLYWYQQALGQGPEFLTYFNYEAQPDKSGLPSDRFSAERPEGSISTLTIQRTEQRDSAMYRCASSPHAGQLRAGELFFGEGSRLTVL.

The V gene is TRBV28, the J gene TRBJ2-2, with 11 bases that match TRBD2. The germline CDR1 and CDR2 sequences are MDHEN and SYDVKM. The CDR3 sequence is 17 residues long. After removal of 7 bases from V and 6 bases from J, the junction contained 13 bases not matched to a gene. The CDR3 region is CASTLPLAGGVSGELFF. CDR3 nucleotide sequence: TGTGCCAGCACCCTCCCCCTAGCGGGAGGAGTGTCCGGGGAGCTGTTTTTT.

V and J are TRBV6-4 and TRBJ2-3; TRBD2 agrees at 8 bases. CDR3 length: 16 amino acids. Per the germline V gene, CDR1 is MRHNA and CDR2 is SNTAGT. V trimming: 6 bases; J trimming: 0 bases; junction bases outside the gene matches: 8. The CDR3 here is CASRESGRSSTDTQYF. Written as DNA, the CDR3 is TGTGCCAGCAGAGAGAGCGGGAGATCTAGCACAGATACGCAGTATTTT.

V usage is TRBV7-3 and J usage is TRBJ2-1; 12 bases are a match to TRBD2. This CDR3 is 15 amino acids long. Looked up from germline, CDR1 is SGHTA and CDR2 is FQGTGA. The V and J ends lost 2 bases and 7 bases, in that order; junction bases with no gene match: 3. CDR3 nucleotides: TGTGCCAGCAGCTTACCCGGGACTAGCGGGAATGAGCAGTTCTTC. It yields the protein CASSLPGTSGNEQFF.

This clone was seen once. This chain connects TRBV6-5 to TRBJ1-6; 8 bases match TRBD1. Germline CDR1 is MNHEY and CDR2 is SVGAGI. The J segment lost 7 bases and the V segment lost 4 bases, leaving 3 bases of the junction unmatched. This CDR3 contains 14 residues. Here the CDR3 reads CASSSGGWNSPLHF. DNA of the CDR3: TGTGCCAGCAGTTCAGGGGGCTGGAATTCACCCCTCCACTTT.

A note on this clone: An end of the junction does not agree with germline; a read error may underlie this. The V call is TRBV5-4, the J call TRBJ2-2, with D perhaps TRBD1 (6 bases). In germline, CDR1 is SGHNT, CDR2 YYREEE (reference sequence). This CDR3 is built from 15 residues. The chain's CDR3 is CASSPRGWDTGELFF. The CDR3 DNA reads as TGTGCCAGCAGTCCGAGGGGATGGGACACGGGGGAGCTGTTTTTT.

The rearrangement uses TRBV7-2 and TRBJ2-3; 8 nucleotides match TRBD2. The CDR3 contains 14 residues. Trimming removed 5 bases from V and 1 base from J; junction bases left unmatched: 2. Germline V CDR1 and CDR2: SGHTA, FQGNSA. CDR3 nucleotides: TGTGCCAGCAGCGGACTAGCAGGCACAGATACGCAGTATTTT. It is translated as CASSGLAGTDTQYF.

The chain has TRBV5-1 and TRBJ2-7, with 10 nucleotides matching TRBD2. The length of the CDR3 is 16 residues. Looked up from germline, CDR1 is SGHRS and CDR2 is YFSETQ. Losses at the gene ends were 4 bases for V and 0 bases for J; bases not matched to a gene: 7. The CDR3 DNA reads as TGCGCCAGCAGCGTCCGGACTAGCGGTAGCTCCTACGAGCAGTACTTC. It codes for CASSVRTSGSSYEQYF.

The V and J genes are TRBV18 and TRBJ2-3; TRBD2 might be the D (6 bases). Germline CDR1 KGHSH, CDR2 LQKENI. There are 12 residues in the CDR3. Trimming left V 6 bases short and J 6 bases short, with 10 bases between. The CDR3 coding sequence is TGTGCCAGCTCTGACCGGGGGGATACGCAGTATTTT. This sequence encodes CASSDRGDTQYF.

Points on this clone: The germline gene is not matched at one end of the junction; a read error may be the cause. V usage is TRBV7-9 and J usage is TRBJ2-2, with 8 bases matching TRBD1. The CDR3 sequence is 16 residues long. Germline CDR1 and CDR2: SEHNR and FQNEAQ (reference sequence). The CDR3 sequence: CSSSLTGQANTGELFF. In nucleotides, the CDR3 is TGTTCCAGCAGCTTAACGGGACAGGCCAACACCGGGGAGCTGTTTTTT.

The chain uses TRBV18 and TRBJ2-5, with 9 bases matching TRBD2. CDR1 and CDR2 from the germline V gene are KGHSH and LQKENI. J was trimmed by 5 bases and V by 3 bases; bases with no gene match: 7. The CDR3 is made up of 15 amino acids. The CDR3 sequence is CASSPGTSSTETQYF. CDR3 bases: TGTGCCAGCTCACCCGGGACTAGCTCAACGGAGACCCAGTACTTC.

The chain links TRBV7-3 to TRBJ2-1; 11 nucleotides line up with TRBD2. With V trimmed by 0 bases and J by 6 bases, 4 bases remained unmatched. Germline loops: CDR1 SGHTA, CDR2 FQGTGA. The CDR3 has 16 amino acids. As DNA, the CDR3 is TGTGCCAGCAGCTTAACTAGCGGGAGGGTTTCCAATGAGCAGTTCTTC. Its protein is CASSLTSGRVSNEQFF.

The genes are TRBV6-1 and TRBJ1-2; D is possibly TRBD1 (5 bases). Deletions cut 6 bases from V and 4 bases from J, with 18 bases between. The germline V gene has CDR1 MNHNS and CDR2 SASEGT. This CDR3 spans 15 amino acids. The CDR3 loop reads CASSSEKAGPYGYTF. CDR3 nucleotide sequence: TGTGCCAGCAGCTCAGAAAAGGCGGGGCCCTATGGCTACACCTTC.

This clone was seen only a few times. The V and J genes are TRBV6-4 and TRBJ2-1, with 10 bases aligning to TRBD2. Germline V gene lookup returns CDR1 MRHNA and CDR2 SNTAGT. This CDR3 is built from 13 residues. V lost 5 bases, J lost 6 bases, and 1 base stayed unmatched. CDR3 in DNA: TGTGCCAGCAGTAGCGGGGGGGCCAATGAGCAGTTCTTC. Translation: CASSSGGANEQFF.

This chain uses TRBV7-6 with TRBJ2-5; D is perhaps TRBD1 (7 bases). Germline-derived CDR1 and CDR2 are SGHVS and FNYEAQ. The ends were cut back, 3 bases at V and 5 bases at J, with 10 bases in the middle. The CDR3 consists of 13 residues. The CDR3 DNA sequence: TGTGCCAGCAGCTTTCCAGGGGGGGAGACCCAGTACTTC. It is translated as CASSFPGGETQYF.